This is a list of T cell receptor beta chains from one sample in a study of diagnostic markers for celiac disease. Using the reads, TCRdb records one entry per CDR3 protein without DNA. The repertoire table contains over a thousand distinct CDR3 sequences. The sequenced material came from either unsorted cells or a sorted T cell fraction (not recorded which). Every receptor here comes from a human donor. CDR3s include the opening cysteine and the closing phenylalanine or tryptophan. Fields, in order: CDR3 protein, J gene, CDR3 length, clone size, V gene. Only some rows state a clone size, as once, few, many or a class for expanded clones.

CDR3aa: CSARDFQGAGTYEQYF
j_gene: TRBJ2-7
len: 16
abundance: large
v_gene: TRBV20-1

CDR3aa: CASSLSSGGAEFF
j_gene: TRBJ2-1
len: 13
abundance: medium-sized
v_gene: TRBV7-8

CDR3aa: CASSLERGAYEQYF
j_gene: TRBJ2-7
len: 14
abundance: medium-sized
v_gene: TRBV12-3/TRBV12-4

CDR3aa: CSASEGYRNTIYF
j_gene: TRBJ1-3
len: 13
abundance: -
v_gene: TRBV20-1

CDR3aa: CASSYSHNGEKLFF
j_gene: TRBJ1-4
len: 14
abundance: medium-sized
v_gene: TRBV6-5

CDR3aa: CASSLERAPSYEQYF
j_gene: TRBJ2-7
len: 15
abundance: -
v_gene: TRBV12-3/TRBV12-4

CDR3aa: CASSSGQGGNTIYF
j_gene: TRBJ1-3
len: 14
abundance: large
v_gene: TRBV28

CDR3aa: CASSLFGGGANYGYTF
j_gene: TRBJ1-2
len: 16
abundance: medium-sized
v_gene: TRBV28

CDR3aa: CAWSVTEKETQYF
j_gene: TRBJ2-5
len: 13
abundance: medium-sized
v_gene: TRBV30

CDR3aa: CAWSVGGRYTEAFF
j_gene: TRBJ1-1
len: 14
abundance: medium-sized
v_gene: TRBV30

CDR3aa: CASSTTGVIETQYF
j_gene: TRBJ2-5
len: 14
abundance: large
v_gene: TRBV13

CDR3aa: CASSPRIPSSYNSPLHF
j_gene: TRBJ1-6
len: 17
abundance: -
v_gene: TRBV18

CDR3aa: CASRPTGRAKNIQYF
j_gene: TRBJ2-4
len: 15
abundance: large
v_gene: TRBV28

CDR3aa: CASGLAGVTDTQYF
j_gene: TRBJ2-3
len: 14
abundance: large
v_gene: TRBV2

CDR3aa: CASSQGPSEYNEQFF
j_gene: TRBJ2-1
len: 15
abundance: -
v_gene: TRBV7-7

CDR3aa: CASYRGNGYTF
j_gene: TRBJ1-2
len: 11
abundance: medium-sized
v_gene: TRBV6-5

CDR3aa: CASSYSNNEQFF
j_gene: TRBJ2-1
len: 12
abundance: medium-sized
v_gene: TRBV6-2/TRBV6-3

CDR3aa: CASSPTGEATEAFF
j_gene: TRBJ1-1
len: 14
abundance: medium-sized
v_gene: TRBV5-1

CDR3aa: CAITGTGDYNEQFF
j_gene: TRBJ2-1
len: 14
abundance: -
v_gene: TRBV10-3

CDR3aa: CASSFSGPGGTEAFF
j_gene: TRBJ1-1
len: 15
abundance: medium-sized
v_gene: TRBV27

CDR3aa: CASSYSTPSNQPQHF
j_gene: TRBJ1-5
len: 15
abundance: medium-sized
v_gene: TRBV6-6

CDR3aa: CASSVGTVDLNTEAFF
j_gene: TRBJ1-1
len: 16
abundance: medium-sized
v_gene: TRBV9

CDR3aa: CASSDSMRFDEKLFF
j_gene: TRBJ1-4
len: 15
abundance: -
v_gene: TRBV25-1

CDR3aa: CSFSPGLPKNNEQFF
j_gene: TRBJ2-1
len: 15
abundance: large
v_gene: TRBV29-1

CDR3aa: CASSSGPGFSNQPQHF
j_gene: TRBJ1-5
len: 16
abundance: medium-sized
v_gene: TRBV5-1

CDR3aa: CSVWGGQETQYF
j_gene: TRBJ2-5
len: 12
abundance: medium-sized
v_gene: TRBV29-1

CDR3aa: CASSAPTGGYGYTF
j_gene: TRBJ1-2
len: 14
abundance: medium-sized
v_gene: TRBV19

CDR3aa: CSAREGQTQQYF
j_gene: TRBJ2-7
len: 12
abundance: large
v_gene: TRBV20-1

CDR3aa: CASSRDFSTDTQYF
j_gene: TRBJ2-3
len: 14
abundance: -
v_gene: TRBV2

CDR3aa: CASSFGGSGAGYNEQFF
j_gene: TRBJ2-1
len: 17
abundance: -
v_gene: TRBV7-2

CDR3aa: CAWSVGASTDTQYF
j_gene: TRBJ2-3
len: 14
abundance: -
v_gene: TRBV30

CDR3aa: CSANIGGWETQYF
j_gene: TRBJ2-5
len: 13
abundance: -
v_gene: TRBV20-1

CDR3aa: CASSPLTQGSSEAFF
j_gene: TRBJ1-1
len: 15
abundance: -
v_gene: TRBV18

CDR3aa: CASSPGTVYEQYF
j_gene: TRBJ2-7
len: 13
abundance: medium-sized
v_gene: TRBV7-8

CDR3aa: CATSDGAGSSYEQYF
j_gene: TRBJ2-7
len: 15
abundance: medium-sized
v_gene: TRBV24-1

CDR3aa: CASSPFGGQPQHF
j_gene: TRBJ1-5
len: 13
abundance: medium-sized
v_gene: TRBV18

CDR3aa: CASSLAQKNTEAFF
j_gene: TRBJ1-1
len: 14
abundance: -
v_gene: TRBV12-3/TRBV12-4

CDR3aa: CASSSDYEQYF
j_gene: TRBJ2-7
len: 11
abundance: large
v_gene: TRBV11-2

CDR3aa: CASSPDGNSNQPQHF
j_gene: TRBJ1-5
len: 15
abundance: large
v_gene: TRBV12-3/TRBV12-4

CDR3aa: CASSFGQGRSTQYF
j_gene: TRBJ2-3
len: 14
abundance: medium-sized
v_gene: TRBV7-2

CDR3aa: CASSVAMNTEAFF
j_gene: TRBJ1-1
len: 13
abundance: -
v_gene: TRBV9

CDR3aa: CAMQRAGTGGQPAFYEQYF
j_gene: TRBJ2-7
len: 19
abundance: -
v_gene: TRBV10-2

CDR3aa: CASSYSSRWTGELFF
j_gene: TRBJ2-2
len: 15
abundance: large
v_gene: TRBV6-5

CDR3aa: CASSLTGLTDTQYF
j_gene: TRBJ2-3
len: 14
abundance: large
v_gene: TRBV12-3/TRBV12-4

CDR3aa: CASSGGVRGVYNEQFF
j_gene: TRBJ2-1
len: 16
abundance: medium-sized
v_gene: TRBV7-8

CDR3aa: CASSSWGIRGYTF
j_gene: TRBJ1-2
len: 13
abundance: large
v_gene: TRBV28

CDR3aa: CASSPTGVGETQYF
j_gene: TRBJ2-5
len: 14
abundance: medium-sized
v_gene: TRBV12-3/TRBV12-4

CDR3aa: CASSPWEGAGELFF
j_gene: TRBJ2-2
len: 14
abundance: -
v_gene: TRBV7-2

CDR3aa: CASSLMTASRDTQYF
j_gene: TRBJ2-3
len: 15
abundance: -
v_gene: TRBV7-3

CDR3aa: CSARRPGQGIENTIYF
j_gene: TRBJ1-3
len: 16
abundance: medium-sized
v_gene: TRBV20-1

CDR3aa: CASSLRQVLSYEQYF
j_gene: TRBJ2-7
len: 15
abundance: medium-sized
v_gene: TRBV7-8

CDR3aa: CSARLAGGRNTQYF
j_gene: TRBJ2-3
len: 14
abundance: -
v_gene: TRBV20-1

CDR3aa: CSAGLALETQYF
j_gene: TRBJ2-5
len: 12
abundance: medium-sized
v_gene: TRBV20-1

CDR3aa: CASSQAEEDEAFF
j_gene: TRBJ1-1
len: 13
abundance: large
v_gene: TRBV3-1

CDR3aa: CAISEARGAGETQYF
j_gene: TRBJ2-5
len: 15
abundance: medium-sized
v_gene: TRBV10-3

CDR3aa: CASSYSVSNYGYTF
j_gene: TRBJ1-2
len: 14
abundance: large
v_gene: TRBV6-5

CDR3aa: CAINSRVDYEQYF
j_gene: TRBJ2-7
len: 13
abundance: -
v_gene: TRBV10-3